Sequencing of this T cell receptor (beta chain) was carried out in a study of blood T cell repertoires in COVID-19. Study overall: Donors in the United States, Italy and Spain gave samples during acute or convalescent COVID-19.

Original methodology: Counts of nucleated cells, estimated from reference gene primer amplification, were obtained. Produced via immunoSEQ multiplex PCR; TCRdb's table is partial and in-frame only. Clone size and the V and J calls come from that table; the DNA yielded D and trimming. This sample has around 60,000 clones, with around four fifths found just once. The trim removed 7 bases at V and 3 bases at J, leaving 4 bases unmatched. The CDR3 covers 13 residues. This TCR was recovered from an elderly man with acute or convalescent COVID-19. This chain uses TRBV12-3 or TRBV12-4 with TRBJ2-7; TRBD1 matches 9 bases. Sequenced input: peripheral blood. Written as DNA, the CDR3 is TGTGCCAGCACCCAGGGACAGGGCTACGAGCAGTACTTC. This sequence encodes CASTQGQGYEQYF.